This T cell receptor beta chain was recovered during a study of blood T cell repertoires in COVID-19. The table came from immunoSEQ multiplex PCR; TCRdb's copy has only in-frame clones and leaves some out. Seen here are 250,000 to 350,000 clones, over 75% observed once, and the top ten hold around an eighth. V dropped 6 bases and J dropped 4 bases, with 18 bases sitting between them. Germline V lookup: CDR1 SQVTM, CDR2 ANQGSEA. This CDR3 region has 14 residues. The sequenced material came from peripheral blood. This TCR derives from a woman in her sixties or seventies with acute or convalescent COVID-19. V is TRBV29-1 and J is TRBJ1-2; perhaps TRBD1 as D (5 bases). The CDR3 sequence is CSVGTPGESYGYTF. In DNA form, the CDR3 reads TGCAGCGTCGGGACTCCGGGCGAGAGCTATGGCTACACCTTC. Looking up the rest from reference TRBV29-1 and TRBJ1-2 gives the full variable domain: SAVISQKPSRDICQRGTSLTIQCQVDSQVTMMFWYRQQPGQSLTLIATANQGSEATYESGFVIDKFPISRPNLTFSTLTVSNMSPEDSSIYLCSVGTPGESYGYTFGSGTRLTVV.